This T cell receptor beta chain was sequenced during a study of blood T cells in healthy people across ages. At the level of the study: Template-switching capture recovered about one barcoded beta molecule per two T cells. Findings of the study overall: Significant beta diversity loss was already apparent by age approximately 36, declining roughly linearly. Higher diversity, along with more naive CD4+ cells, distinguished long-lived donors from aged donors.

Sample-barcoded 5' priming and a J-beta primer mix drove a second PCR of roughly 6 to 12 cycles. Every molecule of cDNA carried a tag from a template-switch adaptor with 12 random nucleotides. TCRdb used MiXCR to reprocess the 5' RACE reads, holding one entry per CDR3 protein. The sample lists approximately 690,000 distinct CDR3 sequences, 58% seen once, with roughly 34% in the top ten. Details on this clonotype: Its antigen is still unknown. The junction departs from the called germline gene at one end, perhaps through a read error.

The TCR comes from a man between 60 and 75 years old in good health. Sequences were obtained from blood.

This chain's CDR3 is CASSQGFQKTQYF. The CDR3 DNA follows: TGCGCCAGCAGCCAAGGGTTCCAAAAGACCCAGTACTTC. The rearrangement uses TRBV4-1 and TRBJ2-5, with D uncertain. Germline CDR1 and CDR2: MGHRA and YSYEKL. The CDR3 is 13 amino acids.